There are many counts of the clone carrying this T cell receptor beta chain. Its target is not known. The germline gives CDR1 DFQATT, CDR2 SNEGSKA (reference sequence). The length of the CDR3 is 16 residues. V dropped 6 bases and J dropped 3; count of bases not matched to a gene: 9. This sample was taken from a study of blood T cells in healthy people across ages. Study observations and caveats: While age rose, TCR beta diversity per million T cells dropped in a roughly linear way.

PCR was performed a second time for roughly 7 to 12 cycles using a sample-barcoded 5' primer and a J-beta primer mix. A single record per CDR3 protein comes from TCRdb applying MiXCR to the 5' RACE reads. The sample includes roughly 640,000 distinct CDR3 sequences, about 30% of them seen just once. The sequenced sample consisted of blood. The V call is TRBV20-1, the J call TRBJ2-1; 12 nucleotides line up with TRBD2. The receptor was isolated from a woman of 80 years or more in good health. This chain's CDR3 is CSAGSPGLAGYNEQFF. The CDR3 region has the DNA TGCAGTGCCGGCTCTCCGGGACTAGCGGGCTACAATGAGCAGTTCTTC.